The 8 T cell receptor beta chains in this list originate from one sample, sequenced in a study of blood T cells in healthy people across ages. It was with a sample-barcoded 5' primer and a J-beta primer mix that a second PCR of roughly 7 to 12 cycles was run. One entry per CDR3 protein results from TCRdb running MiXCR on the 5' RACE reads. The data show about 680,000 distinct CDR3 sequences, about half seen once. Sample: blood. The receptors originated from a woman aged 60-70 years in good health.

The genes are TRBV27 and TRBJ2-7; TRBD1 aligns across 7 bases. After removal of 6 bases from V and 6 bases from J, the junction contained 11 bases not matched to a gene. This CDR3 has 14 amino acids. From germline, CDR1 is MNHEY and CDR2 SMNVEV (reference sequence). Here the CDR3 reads CASRLTGLSGEQYF. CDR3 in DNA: TGTGCCAGCAGGTTGACAGGGTTGTCTGGCGAGCAGTACTTC.

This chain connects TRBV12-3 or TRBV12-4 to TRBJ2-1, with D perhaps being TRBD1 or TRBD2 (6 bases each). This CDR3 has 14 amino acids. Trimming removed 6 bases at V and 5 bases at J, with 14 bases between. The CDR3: CASSPSGANNEQFF. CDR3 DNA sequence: TGTGCCAGCAGCCCCTCGGGGGCCAACAATGAGCAGTTCTTC.

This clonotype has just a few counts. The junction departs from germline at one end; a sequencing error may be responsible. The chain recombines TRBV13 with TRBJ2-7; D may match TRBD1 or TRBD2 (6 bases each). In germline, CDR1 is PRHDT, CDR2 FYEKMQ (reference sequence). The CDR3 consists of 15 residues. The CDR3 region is CASSLGGGQNYEQYF. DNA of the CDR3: TGTGCCAGCAGCCTAGGAGGGGGGCAGAACTACGAGCAGTACTTC.

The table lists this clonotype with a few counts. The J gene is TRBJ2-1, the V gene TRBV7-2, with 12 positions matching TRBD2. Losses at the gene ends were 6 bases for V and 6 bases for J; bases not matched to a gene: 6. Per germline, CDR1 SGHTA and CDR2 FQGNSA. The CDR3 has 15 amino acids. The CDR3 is CASRPPGLAGNEQFF. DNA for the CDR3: TGTGCCAGCAGGCCCCCGGGACTAGCGGGCAATGAGCAGTTCTTC.

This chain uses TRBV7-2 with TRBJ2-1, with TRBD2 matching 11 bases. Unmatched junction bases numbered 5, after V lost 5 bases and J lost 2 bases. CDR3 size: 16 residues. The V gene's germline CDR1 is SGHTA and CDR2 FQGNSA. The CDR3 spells CASSPTSGRTYNEQFF. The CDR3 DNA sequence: TGTGCCAGCAGCCCAACTAGCGGGAGAACCTACAATGAGCAGTTCTTC.

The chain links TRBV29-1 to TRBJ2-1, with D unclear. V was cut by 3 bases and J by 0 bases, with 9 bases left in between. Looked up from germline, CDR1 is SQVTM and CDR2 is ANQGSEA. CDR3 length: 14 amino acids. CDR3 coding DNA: TGCAGCGTTGATGGCCAAGCCTCCTACAATGAGCAGTTCTTC. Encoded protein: CSVDGQASYNEQFF.

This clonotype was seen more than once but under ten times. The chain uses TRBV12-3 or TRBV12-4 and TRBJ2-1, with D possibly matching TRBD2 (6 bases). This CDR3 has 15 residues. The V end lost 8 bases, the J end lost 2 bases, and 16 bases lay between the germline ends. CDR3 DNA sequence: TGTGCCAGCGGAACCCCGGGAGCCACCTACAATGAGCAGTTCTTC. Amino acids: CASGTPGATYNEQFF.

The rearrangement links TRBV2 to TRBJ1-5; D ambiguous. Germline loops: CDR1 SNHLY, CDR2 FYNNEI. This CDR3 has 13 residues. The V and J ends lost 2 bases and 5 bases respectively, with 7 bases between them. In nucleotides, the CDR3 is TGTGCCAGCAGTGAAAAGGGTGATCAGCCCCAGCATTTT. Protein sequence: CASSEKGDQPQHF.